This TCR beta chain emerged from a study of OX40 agonist ivuxolimab in advanced cancers. Notes on the research overall: The costimulatory receptor OX40 (CD134) was targeted by ivuxolimab, a fully human IgG2 agonistic monoclonal antibody. Intravenous ivuxolimab was administered to patients every 2 weeks at six dose levels: 0.01, 0.1, 0.3, 1.5, 3 and 10 mg/kg. Of the approximately 54 patients in dose escalation, 19 had hepatocellular carcinoma, roughly 15 had melanoma, 9 had renal cell carcinoma and 9 had head and neck cancer. The dose-escalation cohort was about 87% male with a mean age of roughly 60 years, ranging from about 20 to 85. Prior anti-PD-1, anti-PD-L1 or anti-CTLA-4 therapy was permitted, and about two fifths of dose-escalation patients had received checkpoint inhibitors. Three dose-escalation patients achieved partial responses, one with hepatocellular carcinoma and two with cutaneous melanoma. The purpose of peripheral TCRbeta sequencing was to test whether ivuxolimab changed TCR sequence diversity and led to clonal T-cell expansion. The paper reports the monotherapy dose-escalation portion (N of about 47 patients) of the phase I ivuxolimab trial. Overall study outcomes, separate from this receptor: At doses of 0.1 to 3.0 mg/kg, clonal expansion of both CD4+ and CD8+ blood T cells was observed from baseline to week 6. After ivuxolimab, expanded clones were on average more numerous among CD8+ T cells than among CD4+ T cells. The antigen specificity of the clonally expanded peripheral T cells was not determined. In the 0.1-3.0 mg/kg groups, partial responders were among the patients with the lowest normalized peripheral clonal expansion, particularly in CD8+ T cells. Low levels of normalized T-cell clonal expansion were also shown by some nonresponding patients.

The trial excluded patients who had a history of autoimmune disease or were on systemic immunosuppression. Peripheral blood for TCR sequencing was collected from all dose cohorts at baseline, on cycle 4 day 1, and on cycle 7 day 1. The samples were drawn from a first-in-human, open-label, multicenter phase I dose-escalation trial of ivuxolimab. Adults with locally advanced or metastatic melanoma, renal cell carcinoma, hepatocellular carcinoma or head and neck squamous cell carcinoma were enrolled in the trial. Before TCR sequencing, CD4+ T cells and CD8+ T cells from peripheral blood were sorted into separate populations. On this clone itself: Its binding antigen is unknown. No clone much larger than this one lies a single base away; base qualities are absent.

For sequencing of the TCRbeta CDR3 region, genomic DNA was extracted from the sorted cells. The immunoSEQ Assay was used for sequencing of TCRbeta CDR3 regions. TCRdb limited this immuneACCESS table to in-frame rearrangements with V and J called. A share of clones is missing; checked studies link under half to unresolved V genes, and the rest is unexplained. In this sample the table shows tens of thousands of clones, roughly 84% of which occur a single time. The ten largest clones add up to less than 0.75% of the sample. CDR1 and CDR2 are drawn from the germline V gene (reference sequence): PRHDT, FYEKMQ. At the junction V is shortened by 5 bases and J by 2 bases, with 12 bases in between. The CDR3 runs 14 residues from the cysteine to the phenylalanine. Only CDR3 DNA remains: 42 bases, in frame from the first base.

Sequenced here: CD4+ or CD8+ T cells sorted from blood, sampled in a trial of the OX40 agonist ivuxolimab. The TCR was taken from an adult with an advanced solid tumor such as melanoma, head and neck, liver or kidney cancer. The chain employs TRBV13 and TRBJ1-2; the D gene identity is not certain. This receptor carries the CDR3 CASSDRYLNYGYTF. The DNA sequence reads TGTGCCAGCAGCGACCGCTATTTGAACTATGGCTACACCTTC.